This T cell receptor beta chain was captured by sequencing in a study of CD8+ T cells in alopecia areata. Study at large: Treated patients received oral tofacitinib, 5 to 10 mg twice daily.

Trimming stripped 6 bases from V and 2 bases from J, with 12 bases between. The V gene's germline CDR1 is SQVTM and CDR2 ANQGSEA. The CDR3 covers 13 residues. A note on this clone: The antigen is undetermined.

Study outcomes and limitations: Possibly as an HLA-related effect, TCR sharing across patients appeared less clear than in mice. Higher clonality was seen in lesional scalp than in normal scalp, especially in alopecia totalis/universalis. Normal skin contains resident alphabeta T cells, and these are also sequenced in scalp samples.

In each case, RNA was isolated and then reverse transcribed into cDNA as the sequencing template. Measured with immunoSEQ multiplex PCR; TCRdb has only the in-frame clones, and not every one. The sample shows a few hundred thousand clones, under 70% of them seen only once. The specimen comprised CD4+ T cells sorted from blood, sampled at week 0. The V gene is TRBV29-1, the J gene TRBJ2-3, with D unresolved. The TCR sequence derives from a human donor with alopecia areata. Written as DNA, the CDR3 is TGCAGCGTCTCTTCCCCGGTCACAGATACGCAGTATTTT. Its translation is CSVSSPVTDTQYF.